These T cell receptor beta chains were read from a single sample in a study of blood T cell repertoires in COVID-19. The method was immunoSEQ multiplex PCR; TCRdb's version includes in-frame clones alone and lacks a portion of them. The profile shows about 320,000 clones, 90% of them singletons. Material: PBMCs or T cells enriched from blood (not recorded which). All receptors come from a man aged 55 to 70 who had recovered from COVID-19. Each CDR3 is given with its conserved first and last residue. The D gene is left open where the match is weak. Size tells how often a clone was seen (once, few, many) or the class of an expanded clone, and some rows leave it out.

j_gene	abundance	v_gene	d_gene	len	CDR3aa	CDR3nt
TRBJ2-1	-	TRBV11-2	-	15	CASSISQSSYNEQFF	TGTGCCAGCAGCATTAGCCAGAGCTCCTACAATGAGCAGTTCTTC
TRBJ1-1	-	TRBV6-2/TRBV6-3	-	15	CASSYRGHSNTEAFF	TGTGCCAGCAGTTACCGTGGCCACAGCAACACTGAAGCTTTCTTT
TRBJ1-1	once	TRBV7-8	-	15	CASSLDRDRRTEAFF	TGTGCCAGCAGCTTAGACAGGGATCGGCGCACTGAAGCTTTCTTT
TRBJ2-1	-	TRBV29-1	-	14	CSVEGAGVVGEQFF	TGCAGCGTTGAAGGGGCAGGGGTGGTAGGTGAGCAGTTCTTC
TRBJ2-1	-	TRBV12-3/TRBV12-4	-	13	CASSLGGSGQQFF	TGTGCCAGCAGTTTAGGAGGAAGCGGACAGCAGTTCTTC
TRBJ2-2	few	TRBV3-1/TRBV3-2	TRBD2	17	CASSRRLALANTGELFF	TGTGCCAGCAGCCGTCGACTAGCGCTAGCGAACACCGGGGAGCTGTTTTTT
TRBJ1-1	-	TRBV7-9	-	16	CASSPTRQVMNTEAFF	TGTGCCAGCAGCCCGACGCGACAGGTCATGAACACTGAAGCTTTCTTT
TRBJ1-2	-	TRBV14	-	12	CASSQGGYGYTF	TGTGCCAGCAGCCAAGGAGGTTATGGCTACACCTTC
TRBJ2-1	-	TRBV15	TRBD2	17	CATSREGTSGSYNEQFF	TGTGCCACCAGCAGAGAGGGGACTAGCGGGAGTTACAATGAGCAGTTCTTC
TRBJ1-1	once	TRBV3-1/TRBV3-2	TRBD1	13	CASSRRQGGEAFF	TGTGCCAGCAGCCGAAGACAGGGTGGTGAAGCTTTCTTT
TRBJ2-7	-	TRBV4-3	TRBD2	13	CASSQDRGDEQYF	TGCGCCAGCAGCCAAGATCGGGGGGACGAGCAGTACTTC
TRBJ2-7	-	TRBV4-1	-	14	CASSQSPFLLEQYF	TGCGCCAGCAGTCAATCGCCTTTTTTACTCGAGCAGTACTTC
TRBJ2-3	-	TRBV25-1	-	14	CASSVQVGTDTQYF	TGTGCCAGCAGTGTACAGGTGGGGACAGATACGCAGTATTTT
TRBJ1-4	-	TRBV4-1	-	13	CASSRVPGEKLFF	TGCGCCAGCAGCCGGGTACCGGGAGAAAAACTGTTTTTT
TRBJ2-2	once	TRBV6-2/TRBV6-3	TRBD2	16	CASSPPSGGRTGELFF	TGTGCCAGCAGCCCTCCTAGCGGGGGGCGAACCGGGGAGCTGTTTTTT
TRBJ1-2	once	TRBV5-1	-	15	CASSLGGRGVYGYTF	TGCGCCAGCAGCTTGGGGGGCAGGGGAGTCTACGGCTACACCTTC
TRBJ2-3	-	TRBV2	-	20	CASSEAVHMRDIGSGDTQYF	TGTGCCAGCAGTGAAGCGGTACATATGAGGGACATCGGAAGTGGAGATACGCAGTATTTT
TRBJ2-7	-	TRBV7-3	TRBD2	15	CASSYASGSSYEQYF	TGTGCCAGCAGCTACGCTAGCGGAAGCTCCTACGAGCAGTACTTC
TRBJ1-6	-	TRBV6-5	-	12	CASSSVNSPLHF	TGTGCCAGCAGTTCAGTTAATTCACCCCTCCACTTT
TRBJ1-1	-	TRBV10-3	-	13	CAISESFGHEAFF	TGTGCCATCAGTGAGAGTTTCGGACATGAAGCTTTCTTT
TRBJ1-5	-	TRBV27	-	15	CASSSRPDRSQPQHF	TGTGCCAGCAGTTCCCGGCCTGACAGAAGTCAGCCCCAGCATTTT
TRBJ1-2	-	TRBV7-3	-	13	CASSYGDNYGYTF	TGTGCCAGCAGCTATGGAGATAACTATGGCTACACCTTC
TRBJ2-1	-	TRBV5-4	TRBD2	16	CASSLGGTSGRDEQFF	TGTGCCAGCAGCTTGGGCGGGACTAGCGGTAGGGATGAGCAGTTCTTC
TRBJ1-3	-	TRBV5-5	TRBD1	15	CASSTGTGGVDTIYF	TGTGCCAGCAGCACCGGGACAGGGGGCGTGGACACCATATATTTT
TRBJ2-1	-	TRBV29-1	TRBD2	13	CSEGLPHRDEQFF	TGCAGCGAGGGACTACCCCATCGGGATGAGCAGTTCTTC
TRBJ1-6	-	TRBV27	-	16	CASSFDLATANSPLHF	TGTGCCAGCAGTTTTGACCTCGCGACAGCGAATTCACCCCTCCACTTT
TRBJ1-3	-	TRBV3-1/TRBV3-2	-	18	CASSQGKGLAGSGNTIYF	TGTGCCAGCAGCCAAGGGAAGGGGCTGGCTGGTTCTGGAAACACCATATATTTT
TRBJ2-1	-	TRBV27	TRBD2	15	CASRQGSGRANEQFF	TGTGCCAGCAGACAAGGTAGCGGGAGGGCAAATGAGCAGTTCTTC
TRBJ2-7	-	TRBV4-2	-	15	CASSQDHHNSYEQYF	TGTGCCAGCAGCCAAGATCATCACAACTCCTACGAGCAGTACTTC
TRBJ1-2	-	TRBV7-2	TRBD1	15	CASSERQGLFYGYTF	TGTGCCAGCAGCGAAAGACAGGGCCTTTTCTATGGCTACACCTTC
TRBJ2-7	-	TRBV11-2	TRBD2	17	CASSFSSGLAGPYEQYF	TGTGCCAGCAGCTTTTCCTCGGGACTAGCGGGACCCTACGAGCAGTACTTC
TRBJ1-4	-	TRBV19	-	15	CASSNSGTFSEKLFF	TGTGCCAGTAGTAACTCCGGGACATTTTCTGAAAAACTGTTTTTT
TRBJ1-1	-	TRBV5-1	-	15	CASSGGVQVNTEAFF	TGCGCCAGCAGCGGGGGGGTCCAGGTGAACACTGAAGCTTTCTTT
TRBJ1-5	-	TRBV30	-	15	CAWSPMGQFNQPQHF	TGTGCCTGGAGTCCCATGGGCCAATTCAATCAGCCCCAGCATTTT
TRBJ1-2	-	TRBV7-9	-	14	CASSLDRSPYGYTF	TGTGCCAGCAGCTTAGACAGGTCCCCTTATGGCTACACCTTC
TRBJ2-1	-	TRBV7-9	TRBD1	15	CASSFRQGTNNEQFF	TGTGCCAGCAGCTTCCGACAGGGCACGAACAATGAGCAGTTCTTC
TRBJ2-7	-	TRBV6-1	-	15	CASSDGEQASYEQYF	TGTGCCAGCAGTGATGGCGAACAGGCTTCCTACGAGCAGTACTTC
TRBJ2-7	-	TRBV19	TRBD1	14	CASSIVQGAYEQYF	TGTGCCAGTAGTATAGTACAGGGGGCGTACGAGCAGTACTTC
TRBJ2-7	-	TRBV7-2	-	11	CASSLYVEQYF	TGTGCCAGCAGCCTCTATGTCGAGCAGTACTTC
TRBJ1-5	-	TRBV28	-	12	CASKQQGQPQHF	TGTGCCAGCAAACAACAGGGTCAGCCCCAGCATTTT
TRBJ2-2	-	TRBV6-1	-	15	CASSEGWLRTGELFF	TGTGCCAGCAGTGAAGGGTGGCTGAGGACCGGGGAGCTGTTTTTT
TRBJ1-2	-	TRBV4-3	TRBD1	16	CASSQERSDRVNGYTF	TGCGCCAGCAGCCAAGAAAGGTCAGACAGGGTAAATGGCTACACCTTC
TRBJ2-5	-	TRBV14	TRBD1	17	CASSRNLGTGAQETQYF	TGTGCCAGCAGCCGAAACCTTGGGACAGGGGCACAAGAGACCCAGTACTTC
TRBJ2-5	-	TRBV3-1/TRBV3-2	-	15	CASTRPGGGQETQYF	TGTGCCAGCACCCGACCAGGGGGAGGACAAGAGACCCAGTACTTC
TRBJ1-2	-	TRBV14	TRBD1	15	CASSPAGTVTYGYTF	TGTGCCAGCAGCCCCGCCGGGACAGTGACCTATGGCTACACCTTC
TRBJ2-5	-	TRBV7-6	-	16	CASSLDYSAGQGTQYF	TGTGCCAGCAGCTTAGACTATAGTGCAGGGCAGGGGACCCAGTACTTC
TRBJ1-1	-	TRBV9	-	14	CASSQGGWDTEAFF	TGTGCCAGCAGCCAAGGGGGTTGGGACACTGAAGCTTTCTTT
TRBJ2-5	-	TRBV6-5	TRBD2	14	CASRPGLAAATQYF	TGTGCCAGCAGACCGGGACTAGCGGCAGCGACCCAGTACTTC
TRBJ1-2	-	TRBV5-8	TRBD1	15	CASSPGTGDDYGYTF	TGTGCCAGCAGCCCCGGGACAGGGGATGACTATGGCTACACCTTC
TRBJ2-5	-	TRBV18	-	16	CASSPRTPRGRETQYF	TGTGCCAGCTCACCACGTACCCCCAGGGGCCGGGAGACCCAGTACTTC
TRBJ2-7	-	TRBV6-4	TRBD2	16	CASSDTGRLRPYEQYF	TGTGCCAGCAGTGACACCGGGAGGCTGAGGCCCTACGAGCAGTACTTC
TRBJ1-2	-	TRBV6-5	-	15	CASSYVTGPNYGYTF	TGTGCCAGCAGTTACGTAACAGGGCCAAACTATGGCTACACCTTC
TRBJ2-1	-	TRBV5-1	-	12	CASSLARNEQFF	TGCGCCAGCAGCTTGGCGAGGAATGAGCAGTTCTTC
TRBJ2-7	few	TRBV7-9	TRBD1	14	CASSLPGQGYEQYF	TGTGCCAGCAGCCTACCGGGACAGGGGTACGAGCAGTACTTC
TRBJ1-5	-	TRBV10-3	-	15	CAISESRTEVNSQHF	TGTGCCATCAGTGAGTCTAGGACAGAGGTTAATTCCCAGCATTTT
TRBJ2-3	-	TRBV27	-	13	CASSTFGTDTQYF	TGTGCCAGCAGTACTTTTGGTACAGATACGCAGTATTTT